This TCR beta chain was sequenced in a study of CD4 T cells in relation to SARS-CoV-2 and coronaviruses. Whole-study context: A couple of subjects were Hispanic; patients were roughly 8 males and a few females.

Regarding the study as a whole: Crossreactivity was assessed only for spike protein, not other viral proteins.

Concerning this clone: Its antigen remains unknown.

Deep TCR-beta sequencing used DNA from uncultured naive and memory CD4+ T cells. Here immunoSEQ multiplex PCR was the method, and the copy in TCRdb shows in-frame clones only, minus some. The data contain 30,000 to 45,000 clones, roughly 90% of them seen just once; the ten biggest clones take up roughly 10%. The receptor was derived from an adult with COVID-19. Sequencing was performed on memory CD4+ T cells from PBMCs.

CDR3 in amino acids: CASSPSNYGYTF. Here the CDR3 DNA reads TGTGCCAGCAGCCCCTCGAACTATGGCTACACCTTC. The rearrangement uses TRBV14 and TRBJ1-2; D unclear. The V gene lost 4 bases and the J gene lost 2 bases, with 5 bases spanning the gap. The CDR3 covers 12 residues. CDR1 is SGHDN, CDR2 FVKESK, per germline.